This T cell receptor beta chain was sequenced during a study of T cell responses to AZD1222 COVID-19 vaccine (dated by TCRdb to the early 2020s). For the wider study: AZD1222 recipients given second doses at about 4 weeks or at about 12 weeks were pooled, since spike-specific TCR depth and breadth were not found to differ between the two schedules. Trial participants were enrolled by age into subgroups of 18-55, 56-69 and 70-plus years, and around 140, 26 and 57 TCR-sequenced participants, respectively, were included in these subgroups. A total of just over 230 trial participants underwent TCR sequencing, of whom about 210 had received two doses of AZD1222 and 26 had received two doses of the MenACWY control vaccine. Overall study results and their limits: Because no samples from the day 14 peak response were available, repertoires could be characterized only after the peak T cell response. Only five to seven AZD1222 recipients were SARS-CoV-2 seropositive at baseline, limiting conclusions about previously exposed vaccinees. The vaccine-associated CD4 TCRs covered the entire spike protein, and the dominant responses fell in regions 160-218 and 743-854. Most participants were white British and females outnumbered males, and the authors suggested that clonal diversity may have been underestimated. After two AZD1222 doses, spike-specific TCR breadth and depth were significantly higher than at day 0 and than in MenACWY recipients. Epitopes outside the regions mutated in the B.1.351 and B.1.1.7 variants were reportedly recognized by nearly half of the unique spike-specific TCRs. In the small 56-69-year group, the increase in depth fell short of significance, most likely because of low power.

Its CDR3 holds 14 amino acids, cysteine through phenylalanine. Left in the record is the CDR3 DNA by itself, 42 bases read in frame from the first base. The sample's time point, from its label and the paper: baseline before first vaccination. Samples from vaccinated people were obtained from the UK trials COV001 and COV002, which included a single-blind randomized controlled phase 2/3 trial of AZD1222 (ChAdOx1 nCoV-19) in healthy adults. For TCRbeta chain sequencing, PBMC samples from trial participants were taken at day 0 and at day 28 after the second dose. The CDR3 regions of human TCRbeta chains were analyzed by immunosequencing. The authors' analysis ran thus. Repertoire TCRs were checked for matches against a reference library of SARS-CoV-2-specific TCRs that had been generated using the MIRA antigen-specificity platform. Breadth meant the fraction of unique TCRs that were SARS-CoV-2-associated, whereas depth meant the fraction of total T cells that were SARS-CoV-2-associated. Each spike-specific TCR was assigned to its reactive spike region and to a CD4 or CD8 class using the MIRA data. Log10-transformed breadth and depth values were compared by one-way ANOVA with Sidak's multiple comparisons tests. Held by TCRdb, this immuneACCESS table contains in-frame sequences only and omits some clones. Under half of the omission traces to an unresolved V gene where checked; the cause of the rest is unknown. D and trimming were read from the DNA, whereas the V and J calls and clone size are those reported in that table. This sample lists roughly 100,000 clones; approximately 88% were detected once. About 8.7% of the sample is in the top ten clones.

Worth noting for this clone: The clone's antigen remains unknown. One base away there is no much larger clone; base qualities are not given.

The rearranged chain carries TRBV21-1 and TRBJ1-4; the D segment call TRBD1 is taken from the table without a DNA check. TRBV21-1 constitutes a pseudogene. This sample comprised peripheral blood, obtained on day 0 of AZD1222 vaccination. This sequence originates from an adult in good health. In nucleotide form, the sequence is TGTGCCAGCAGCGTTTTGACAGGGGCCCAAAAACTGTTTTTT. Its protein reads: CASSVLTGAQKLFF.